The 6 T cell receptor beta chains given below trace back to one sample, sequenced in a study of CD8 T cells in Susac syndrome. With random hexamers, roughly 0.45 to 1 ug RNA was reverse transcribed. TCRdb reprocessed the immunoSEQ multiplex PCR reads via MiXCR and lists one record per CDR3 protein. The data contain roughly 200,000 distinct CDR3 sequences, 90% to 95% of them singletons. Sequencing was done on a sample of CD4+ T cells from PBMCs. These receptors were collected from a human donor in good health.

This clonotype was observed a handful of times. The gene calls are TRBV7-9 and TRBJ2-5; D is unresolved. CDR3 length equals 14 residues. Germline V gene data show CDR1 as SEHNR and CDR2 as FQNEAQ (reference sequence). Trimming removed 0 bases from V and 2 bases from J, with 7 bases in between. The CDR3 coding sequence is TGTGCCAGCAGCTTAGCTTGGCGGCAAGAGACCCAGTACTTC. Amino acid sequence: CASSLAWRQETQYF.

The rearrangement joins TRBV7-9 to TRBJ2-7; the match to TRBD1 covers 7 bases. The CDR3 loop spans 14 amino acids. The V gene end was trimmed by 5 bases and the J gene end by 2 bases; junction bases not matched to a gene: 6. Germline CDR1 is SEHNR and CDR2 is FQNEAQ (reference sequence). The CDR3 DNA sequence: TGTGCCAGCAGCCCGGGACAGAAGACCTACGAGCAGTACGTC. Its translation is CASSPGQKTYEQYV.

The CDR3 bases are TGCAGCGTAGCAGCCGGGGTTAACTATGGCTACACCTTC. This sequence encodes CSVAAGVNYGYTF. This chain links TRBV29-1 with TRBJ1-2; no reliable D call. CDR1 is SQVTM and CDR2 is ANQGSEA in the germline V gene. The CDR3 is 13 residues long. The V end lost 6 bases, the J end lost 1 base, and 12 bases lay between the germline ends.

J is TRBJ1-2 and V is TRBV27; D remains ambiguous. This CDR3 is built from 14 residues. Trimming removed 0 bases from V and 1 base from J, with 6 bases in between. Germline V gene lookup returns CDR1 MNHEY and CDR2 SMNVEV (reference sequence). This CDR3 reads CASSLSLGNYGYTF. The CDR3 nucleotides read TGTGCCAGCAGTTTATCACTGGGTAACTATGGCTACACCTTC.

This clonotype was observed once. This sequence joins TRBV5-1 and TRBJ2-7; TRBD1 aligns across 8 bases. V dropped 4 bases and J dropped 2; count of bases not matched to a gene: 2. The CDR3 totals 13 residues. Germline CDR1 and CDR2: SGHRS and YFSETQ. Here the CDR3 DNA reads TGCGCCAGCAGCGAGACAGGGGCCTACGAGCAGTACGTC. Translation gives CASSETGAYEQYV.

This sequence joins TRBV12-3 or TRBV12-4 and TRBJ2-7, with D tentatively TRBD1 or TRBD2 (6 bases each). Between the trimmed V and J ends, which lost 9 bases and 3 bases, there was a span of 12 bases. The CDR3 sequence is 12 residues long. This chain's CDR3 is CASRRDNYEQYF. CDR3 DNA: TGTGCCAGTCGGCGGGACAACTACGAGCAGTACTTC.